This T cell receptor (beta chain) was recorded in a study of early T cells in non-severe SARS-CoV-2 infection (dated by TCRdb to the early 2020s). Concerning the study at large: Because TCR sequencing was done on bulk RNA from unsorted whole blood, the alpha and beta chains could not be paired. The investigation overall reported the following: VDJdb matching was skewed toward anti-spike CD8 responses, so virus-specific expansions were likely underestimated and private and CD4 specificities were missed.

Receptors were amplified or captured by 5' RACE. The listed sequencing device is NextSeq 500. To correct for sequencing error and PCR bias, the TCR library protocol tagged individual cDNA molecules with unique molecular identifiers. Sequencing covered both TCR alpha and beta chains, and within each sample the abundances of alpha and beta sequences were tightly co-correlated. The source study handled its data this way. V gene, J gene and CDR3 annotation of TCR sequences was performed with Decombinator V4. Expanded TCRs were defined as changing significantly between any two time points under a Poisson model with p below 0.0001. TCR abundances were normalised to the total number of TCRs sequenced per sample and were expressed as counts per million. MAIT TCRs were defined by TRAV1-2 paired with TRAJ12, TRAJ20 or TRAJ33, and iNKT TCRs by TRAV10 paired with TRAJ18. VDJdb, accessed 1 November 2021, was searched for CMV, EBV and SARS-CoV-2 annotated TCRs, excluding TCRs annotated for multiple antigens. TCRdb trimmed the raw reads at Q25, called clones with MiXCR and kept productive beta chains. Each record represents a unique CDR3 protein, reported with the most common genes and DNA among its rows. The V and J calls were not made by the authors but by TCRdb's processing. For this sample there are approximately 30,000 distinct CDR3 sequences; around 6.6% appear just once. The ten largest make up about two fifths of the sample.

V gives up 4 bases and J gives up 7 bases, and the segment between their germline ends measures 14 bases. Per the germline V gene, MDHEN is the CDR1 and SYDVKM is the CDR2. From its cysteine to its phenylalanine, the CDR3 spans 14 amino acids. Of all the DNA, just the CDR3 is kept, 42 bases in frame from base 1. On this clonotype itself: Its specific antigen is unknown. Base qualities are not recorded, but no much larger clone differs from it by a single base.

A case-control design nested within a healthcare worker cohort in London, UK, was used, with weekly nasopharyngeal swab PCR tests and blood sampling performed. Healthcare workers were recruited between 23 and 31 March 2020, during the week of the UK lockdown, and were followed weekly for up to about 15 weeks. The rearrangement joined TRBV28 to TRBJ2-1; a weak D assignment points to TRBD2 (6 bases agree). This clonotype was obtained from an adult who was a healthcare worker with PCR-confirmed SARS-CoV-2 infection or an uninfected control (not recorded which). Specimen: whole blood. The DNA is as follows: TGTGCCAGCAGTTCATATCGGGGGTGGAATGAGCAGTTCTTC. This is translated as CASSSYRGWNEQFF.